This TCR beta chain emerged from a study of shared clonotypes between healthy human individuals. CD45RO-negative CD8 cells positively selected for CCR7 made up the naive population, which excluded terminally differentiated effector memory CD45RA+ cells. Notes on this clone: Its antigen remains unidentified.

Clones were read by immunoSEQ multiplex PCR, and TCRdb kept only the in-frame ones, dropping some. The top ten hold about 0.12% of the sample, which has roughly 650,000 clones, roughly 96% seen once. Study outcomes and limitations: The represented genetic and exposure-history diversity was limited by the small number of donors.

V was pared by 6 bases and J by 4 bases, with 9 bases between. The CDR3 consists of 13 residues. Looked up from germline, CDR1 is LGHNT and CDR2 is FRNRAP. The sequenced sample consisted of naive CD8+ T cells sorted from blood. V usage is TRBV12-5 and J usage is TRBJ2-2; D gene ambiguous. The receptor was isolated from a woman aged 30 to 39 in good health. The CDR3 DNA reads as TGTGCTAGTGGCTCCCAGACCACCGGGGAGCTGTTTTTT. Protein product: CASGSQTTGELFF.